This T cell receptor (beta chain) originates from a study of T cell responses to AZD1222 COVID-19 vaccine. The study's findings and limits: Close to half of spike-specific TCRs reportedly recognize unmutated variant regions.

About this clone: Its antigen is unidentified.

Sequencing was performed with immunoSEQ multiplex PCR; in TCRdb, only in-frame clones are kept and a portion is missing. This sample has approximately 89,000 clones, with roughly 86% found just once. CDR3 size: 15 residues. Per germline, CDR1 MDHEN and CDR2 SYDVKM. Trimming removed 2 bases from V and 4 bases from J; junction bases left unmatched: 2. V is TRBV28 and J is TRBJ2-3; 11 bases map to TRBD2. The receptor was derived from an adult who received the AZD1222 COVID-19 vaccine. The source was peripheral blood, collected 28 days after the second AZD1222 dose. The CDR3: CASSLGTSGSDTQYF. The CDR3 DNA reads as TGTGCCAGCAGTTTAGGGACTAGCGGCTCAGATACGCAGTATTTT.